This TCR beta chain was recovered during a study of cytomegalovirus exposure and HLA in healthy donors (dated by TCRdb to about 2017). Broadly, across the study: An earlier analysis of several hundred of the donors reported approximately 260 Gb of sequence data and roughly 120 million unique TCR beta sequences obtained from about 200 million T cells. Around 300 gigabases of sequencing data and roughly 90 million unique TCR sequences were included in an early release covering 500 to 750 HLA-typed donors. Of the 300 to 500 genotyped donors, 75% to 85% were placed in the genetic ancestry cluster associated with self-reported Caucasian donors. The study aimed to test whether cataloging public T cell receptors could reveal signatures of past pathogen exposure. The study profiled the T cell repertoires of hundreds of subjects by immunosequencing and related them to cytomegalovirus serostatus. A separate validation cohort of roughly 130 different subjects was used in addition to the roughly 670-subject first cohort. To predict cytomegalovirus infection status, the study brought together high-throughput TCR immunosequencing, statistical association of individual TCRs with disease status, and machine learning. In a later analysis, previously published TCR beta repertoires from several hundred donors were re-analyzed and high-resolution HLA genotyping was added so that TCR occurrence patterns could be studied. Rather than drawing on any new phenotypic data, the later analysis identified candidate immune exposures from TCR beta sequences and the way those sequences occurred across donors. An earlier analysis of several hundred of the donors applied high-throughput TCR beta sequencing to assess whether each TCR beta V gene segment acted as functional or pseudogenic. Donor age, sex, ethnicity and CMV serostatus were compiled together with the repertoire data. In a later genetic analysis, genome-wide SNP genotypes for 398 of the 666 donors were used, and that subset was treated as a discovery cohort. All discovery cohort repertoires had been generated using a single sequencing platform. Both class I and class II loci were covered by HLA typing, at four-digit resolution. The number of typed donors differed by locus: roughly 620-630 for A, B, C, DRB1 and DQB1; about 520 for DQA1; some 590 for DPA1; and about 450 for DPB1. About five DR-DQ haplotypes were handled as single units for association and clustering because linkage in the cohort was strong. Among over 350 genotyped donors of the cohort, an average of 235,054 unique TCR beta nucleotide sequences were sequenced per donor, approximately 20% of them non-productive.

This clone was counted a few times. Its antigen target is currently unknown. The record has no base qualities; no much larger clone is one base away. Beyond this particular receptor, the publication reports: In vitro tests confirmed that a few of the cytomegalovirus-associated TCR beta chains recognize cytomegalovirus antigens. About 15 rarely observed V segments, including chromosome 9 orphons, were excluded from the earlier analysis of 550 to 700 of the donors because counts were too low. In a later analysis, TCR association rates were found to vary across HLA loci, with the most associated TCRs seen for DRB1 alleles and the fewest for HLA-C alleles. Some IMGT-functional V segments, including TRBV6-2 and TRBV6-3, could not be distinguished by the 87-base-pair reads and were therefore excluded. In a later genetic analysis, fewer N-insertions in productive TCRs were reported among donors in an Asian-associated ancestry cluster than the approximately 630-donor mean. The authors suggested that the approach could potentially be extended to other disease states and immunological phenotypes. In a later analysis, 16,951 TCR beta sequences were associated with specific HLA alleles at a false discovery rate of 0.05. A later analysis reported that several top co-occurrence clusters appeared linked to parvovirus B19, influenza, CMV and Epstein-Barr virus. A further reported finding was that TCR beta sequences accurately predicted the HLA-A and HLA-B alleles for most subjects in the first cohort. A cluster of highly shared sequence variants was judged likely to be a technical artifact of the sequencing pipeline. While some public TCRs were present in many individuals, most TCR sequences turned up only very rarely across donors. Linkage disequilibrium might explain the correlated functional status among segregating V segments, but an unknown experimental factor could not be excluded. Compared with equally common non-associated chains, HLA-associated TCR beta chains in a later analysis were more clonally expanded and had lower generation probabilities. CMV serostatus was the only immune exposure information available for the cohort. An earlier analysis of approximately 540 of the donors showed that most TCR beta V segments appeared in productive rearrangements either about 87% or about 30% of the time, which broadly matched IMGT annotations. This cohort had only TCR beta chains sequenced, and the lack of alpha or paired-chain data limited which features could be detected. An association between a missense DCLRE1C variant and V-gene and J-gene trimming of TCR beta chains was found in a later genetic analysis and replicated in an independent cohort. The classifier was reported to diagnose cytomegalovirus status with high specificity and sensitivity in both the original and validation cohorts. Because HLA typing was unavailable for some donors at each locus, only the typed subset was used in association tests. Sequencing depth was assumed to be roughly uniform across donors in the presence/absence analyses, though that assumption may not hold. A later analysis found that most CMV-associated TCR beta chains appeared HLA-restricted, with HLA associations seemingly driven largely by CMV exposure. A total of about 180 TCR beta chains were listed by the study as associated with cytomegalovirus. When HLA alleles, especially DR and DQ, strongly co-occurred, attributing TCR associations to individual alleles was difficult.

Germline trimming: 3 bases from V, 7 bases from J; junction bases outside gene matches: 3. Its CDR3 holds 13 amino acids, cysteine through phenylalanine. Here the CDR3 DNA is all that survives: 39 bases in frame from base 1. From the germline V gene, CDR1 is SGHTA and CDR2 is FQGNSA. The cohort consisted of fewer than 700 healthy bone marrow donors. Cohort members were all nominally healthy when sampled, although unrecorded immune exposures were likely present. The donor tested CMV seropositive and was one of the 289 seropositive cohort members. Each donor provided a peripheral blood sample, and peripheral blood mononuclear cells were used for TCR beta sequencing. The Qiagen DNeasy Blood Extraction Kit was used to extract genomic DNA from the blood cell samples. The library was obtained by the immunoSEQ multiplex PCR assay. A mixture of 60 forward primers for TCR Vbeta segments and 13 reverse primers for TCR Jbeta segments was used in the multiplex PCR. The CDR3 region of rearranged TCR beta genes was amplified from genomic DNA with a multiplex PCR assay. The Illumina HiSeq System was used to sequence the amplified TCR beta libraries as 87-base-pair reads. From the authors' description of their analysis: Across the 500 to 850 repertoires, a later analysis counted 60 million to 90 million unique TCR beta chains, roughly 11 million of which were shared by at least two donors. A nearest-neighbor algorithm error-corrected the raw reads and collapsed the reads into unique sequences, merging closely related sequences to remove PCR and sequencing errors. Alignment of CDR3 sequences to IMGT reference sequences was used to assign V, D and J gene segments. Each retained sequence needed at least a six-nucleotide match to both a V gene segment and a J gene segment. Rearrangements were classified as productive when the CDR3 lacked stop codons and remained in frame with V and J, and all other rearrangements were classified as non-productive. Following IMGT convention, CDR3 was defined as the stretch from the second conserved V-encoded cysteine to the conserved J-encoded phenylalanine. The earlier analysis of about 500 of the donors excluded sequences that lacked an unambiguous match to a single V gene segment. An earlier analysis of a few hundred of the donors called V segments functional above 56.7% productive rearrangements and segregating when the between-donor standard deviation exceeded 5%. A statistical classification framework was built for diagnosing cytomegalovirus status from the catalog of TCR beta chain sequences. V and J gene assignment, in a later analysis, came from comparing TCR nucleotide sequences with IMGT/GENE-DB human TR gene sequences. The TCRdist pipeline was used in a later analysis to assign CDR3 sequences and most-parsimonious VDJ recombination scenarios. In a later analysis, each TCR beta chain was defined by its CDR3 amino acid sequence together with its V-gene family, and reads lacking a unique V-gene family were excluded. In a later analysis, 500 to 700 highly shared, low-generation-probability nucleotide sequences were removed to address suspected cross-contamination and a sequencing artifact. In a later analysis, a clonal expansion index for each public chain was calculated from normalized within-repertoire ranks of inferred template counts. Generation probabilities in a later analysis came from a VDJ recombination model fitted to out-of-frame rearrangements, and those results were checked against IGoR. Hypergeometric tests were used in a later analysis to score TCR-TCR, TCR-HLA and TCR-CMV co-occurrence, with a repertoire-size bias correction applied to the TCR pairs. In a later analysis, false discovery rates were estimated by permuting HLA or CMV assignments 20 times. In a later analysis, co-occurring TCRs were grouped using DBSCAN, and TCRdist sequence similarity was added for clustering within HLA-allele-positive subsets. Co-occurrence clustering excluded repertoires with fewer than 30,000 or more than 120,000 public chains, plus five with anomalous nucleotide sharing. TCRdb holds this immuneACCESS table with in-frame rearrangements only. Some clones are missing; in checked studies, unresolved V genes explain under half, and the rest has no known cause. Clone size and the V and J calls come from that table; the DNA yielded D and trimming. In this sample the table shows some 130,000 clones, roughly 82% of which occur a single time. The ten top clones hold 4% to 5% of the sample.

The chain couples TRBV7-2 to TRBJ2-1; 7 bases in the junction line up with TRBD1. The sequence was collected from a male donor in good health and CMV-seropositive. The sequenced material came from PBMCs. In nucleotide form, the sequence is TGTGCCAGCAGCTTCCCACAGGGGAATGAGCAGTTCTTC. Translated, it gives CASSFPQGNEQFF. Extended through the reference TRBV7-2 and TRBJ2-1 proteins, this CDR3 yields the full variable domain: GAGVSQSPSNKVTEKGKDVELRCDPISGHTALYWYRQSLGQGLEFLIYFQGNSAPDKSGLPSDRFSAERTGGSVSTLTIQRTQQEDSAVYLCASSFPQGNEQFFGPGTRLTVL.